This TCR beta chain is from a study of cytomegalovirus exposure and HLA in healthy donors. At the time of sampling, donors were nominally healthy, though unrecorded immune exposures were likely. Study-wide results and limits: The authors judged a highly shared variant cluster likely a sequencing artifact. In a later analysis, an Asian-associated ancestry cluster reportedly showed fewer N-insertions than the approximately 700-donor mean.

The study ran its PCR with 60 Vbeta and 13 Jbeta primers. Data came from immunoSEQ multiplex PCR; TCRdb stores just in-frame clones and leaves some out. Among tens of thousands of clones listed, approximately 70% were seen once. This clone was detected only once. Its antigen is not identified. Germline V CDR1 and CDR2: LGHNA, YNFKEQ. V dropped 1 base and J dropped 2; count of bases not matched to a gene: 9. The CDR3 totals 17 residues. The receptor comes from a man in his fifties or sixties in good health and CMV-seronegative. Sequencing was carried out using PBMCs. The chain recombines TRBV4-2 with TRBJ2-3, with 7 bases fitting TRBD2. DNA for the CDR3: TGTGCCAGCAGCCAAGGGGGCCTAGCGGATATCACAGATACGCAGTATTTT. Translation: CASSQGGLADITDTQYF.